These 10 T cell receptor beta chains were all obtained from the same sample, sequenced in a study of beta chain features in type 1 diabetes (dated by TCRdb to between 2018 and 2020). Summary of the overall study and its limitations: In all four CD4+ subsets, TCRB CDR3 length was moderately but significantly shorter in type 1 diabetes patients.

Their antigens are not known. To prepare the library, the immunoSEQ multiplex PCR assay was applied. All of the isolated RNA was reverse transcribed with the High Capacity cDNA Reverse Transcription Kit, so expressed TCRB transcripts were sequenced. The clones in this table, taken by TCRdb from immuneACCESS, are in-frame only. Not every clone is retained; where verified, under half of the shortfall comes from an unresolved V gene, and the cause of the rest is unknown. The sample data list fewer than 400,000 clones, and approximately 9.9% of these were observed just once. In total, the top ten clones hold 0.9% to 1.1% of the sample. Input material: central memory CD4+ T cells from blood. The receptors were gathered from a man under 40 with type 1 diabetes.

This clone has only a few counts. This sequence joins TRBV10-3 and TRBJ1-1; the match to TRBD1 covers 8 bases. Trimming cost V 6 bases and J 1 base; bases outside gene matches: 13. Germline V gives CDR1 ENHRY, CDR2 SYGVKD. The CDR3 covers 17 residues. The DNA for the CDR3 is TGTGCCATCAGCACAGCAGGGGGCTCCATGGGGAACACTGAAGCTTTCTTT. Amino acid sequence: CAISTAGGSMGNTEAFF.

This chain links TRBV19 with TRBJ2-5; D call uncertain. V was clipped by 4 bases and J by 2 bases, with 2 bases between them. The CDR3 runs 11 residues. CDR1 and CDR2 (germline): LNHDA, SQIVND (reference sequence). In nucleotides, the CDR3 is TGTGCCAGTAGTAAACAAGAGACCCAGTACTTC. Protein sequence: CASSKQETQYF.

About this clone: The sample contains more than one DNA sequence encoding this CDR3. CDR3: CASSLGGSYEQYF. The CDR3 coding sequence is TGTGCCAGCAGTTTGGGCGGGTCCTACGAGCAGTACTTC. The chain recombines TRBV28 with TRBJ2-7, with TRBD2 as a possible D gene (5 bases). Germline CDR1 is MDHEN and CDR2 is SYDVKM. This CDR3 has 13 residues. V dropped 3 bases and J dropped 1 base, with 7 bases sitting between them. Complete variable domain (other parts from reference TRBV28 and TRBJ2-7): DVKVTQSSRYLVKRTGEKVFLECVQDMDHENMFWYRQDPGLGLRLIYFSYDVKMKEKGDIPEGYSVSREKKERFSLILESASTNQTSMYLCASSLGGSYEQYFGPGTRLTVT.

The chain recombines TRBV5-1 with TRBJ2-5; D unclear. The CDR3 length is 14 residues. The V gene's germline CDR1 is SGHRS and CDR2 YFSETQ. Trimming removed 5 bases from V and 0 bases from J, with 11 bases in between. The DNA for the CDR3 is TGCGCCAGCAGTCTTTCCCCGTACCAAGAGACCCAGTACTTC. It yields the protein CASSLSPYQETQYF. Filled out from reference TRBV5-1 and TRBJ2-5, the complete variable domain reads KAGVTQTPRYLIKTRGQQVTLSCSPISGHRSVSWYQQTPGQGLQFLFEYFSETQRNKGNFPGRFSGRQFSNSRSEMNVSTLELGDSALYLCASSLSPYQETQYFGPGTRLLVL.

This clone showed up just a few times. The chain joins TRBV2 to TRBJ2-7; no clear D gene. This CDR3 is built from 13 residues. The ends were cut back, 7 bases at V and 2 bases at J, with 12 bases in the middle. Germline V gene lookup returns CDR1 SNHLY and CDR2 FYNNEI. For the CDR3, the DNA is TGTGCCAGCAAGAAGGACGGGCCCTACGAGCAGTACTTC. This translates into CASKKDGPYEQYF.

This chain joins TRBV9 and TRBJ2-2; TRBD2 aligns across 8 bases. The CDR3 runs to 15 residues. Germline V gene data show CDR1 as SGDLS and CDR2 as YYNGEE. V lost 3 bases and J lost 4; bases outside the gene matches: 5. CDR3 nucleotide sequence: TGTGCCAGCAGCGGGCAAGCGGGGGTCACCGGGGAGCTGTTTTTT. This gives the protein CASSGQAGVTGELFF.

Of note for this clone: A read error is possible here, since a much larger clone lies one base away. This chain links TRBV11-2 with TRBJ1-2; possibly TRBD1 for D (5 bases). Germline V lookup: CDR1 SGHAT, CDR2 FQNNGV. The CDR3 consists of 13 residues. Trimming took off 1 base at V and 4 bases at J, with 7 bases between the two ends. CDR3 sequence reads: CASSLGGAYGYTF. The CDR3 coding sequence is TGTGCCAGCAGCTTAGGAGGGGCCTATGGCTACACCTTC. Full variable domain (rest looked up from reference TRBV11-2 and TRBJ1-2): EAGVAQSPRYKIIEKRQSVAFWCNPISGHATLYWYQQILGQGPKLLIQFQNNGVVDDSQLPKDRFSAERLKGVDSTLKIQPAKLEDSAVYLCASSLGGAYGYTFGSGTRLTVV.

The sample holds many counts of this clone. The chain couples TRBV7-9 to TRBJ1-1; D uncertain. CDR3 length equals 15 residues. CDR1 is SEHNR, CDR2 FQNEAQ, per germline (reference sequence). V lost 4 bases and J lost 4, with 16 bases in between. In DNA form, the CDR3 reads TGTGCCAGCAGCTCGCGGGCAGGATTGAGCACTGAAGCTTTCTTT. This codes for CASSSRAGLSTEAFF.

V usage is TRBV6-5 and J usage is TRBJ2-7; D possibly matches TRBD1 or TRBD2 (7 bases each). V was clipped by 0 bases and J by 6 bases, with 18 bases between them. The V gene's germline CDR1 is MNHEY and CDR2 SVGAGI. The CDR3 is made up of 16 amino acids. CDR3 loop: CASSYSRNQGEGEQYF. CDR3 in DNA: TGTGCCAGCAGTTACTCGAGGAACCAGGGGGAGGGCGAGCAGTACTTC.

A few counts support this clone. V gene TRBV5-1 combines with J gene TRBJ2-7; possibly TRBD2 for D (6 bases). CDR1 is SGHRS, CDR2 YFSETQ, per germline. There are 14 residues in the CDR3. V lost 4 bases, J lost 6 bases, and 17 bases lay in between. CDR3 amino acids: CASSPDGGGREQYF. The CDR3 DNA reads TGCGCCAGCAGCCCTGACGGGGGTGGGCGCGAGCAGTACTTC.